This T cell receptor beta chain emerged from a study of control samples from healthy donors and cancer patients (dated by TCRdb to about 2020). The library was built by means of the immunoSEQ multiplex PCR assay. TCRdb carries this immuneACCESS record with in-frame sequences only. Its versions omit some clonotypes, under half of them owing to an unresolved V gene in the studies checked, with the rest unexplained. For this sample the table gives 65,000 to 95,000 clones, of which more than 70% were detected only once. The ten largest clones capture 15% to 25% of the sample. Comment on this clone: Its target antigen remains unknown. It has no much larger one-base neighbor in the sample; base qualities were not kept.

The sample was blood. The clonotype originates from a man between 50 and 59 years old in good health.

CDR3 protein: CASSASTGGNQPQHF. The bases are TGTGCCAGCAGTGCGTCAACAGGGGGCAATCAGCCCCAGCATTTT. The rearrangement joined TRBV27 to TRBJ1-5, and 7 junction bases match TRBD1. V is cut back by 5 bases and J by 2 bases, with 6 bases in the junction unmatched. The CDR3 contains 15 residues, cysteine and phenylalanine counted. Solely the CDR3 DNA is kept, with 45 bases framed from the first base. CDR1 and CDR2 (MNHEY, SMNVEV) derive from the germline V gene (reference sequence).